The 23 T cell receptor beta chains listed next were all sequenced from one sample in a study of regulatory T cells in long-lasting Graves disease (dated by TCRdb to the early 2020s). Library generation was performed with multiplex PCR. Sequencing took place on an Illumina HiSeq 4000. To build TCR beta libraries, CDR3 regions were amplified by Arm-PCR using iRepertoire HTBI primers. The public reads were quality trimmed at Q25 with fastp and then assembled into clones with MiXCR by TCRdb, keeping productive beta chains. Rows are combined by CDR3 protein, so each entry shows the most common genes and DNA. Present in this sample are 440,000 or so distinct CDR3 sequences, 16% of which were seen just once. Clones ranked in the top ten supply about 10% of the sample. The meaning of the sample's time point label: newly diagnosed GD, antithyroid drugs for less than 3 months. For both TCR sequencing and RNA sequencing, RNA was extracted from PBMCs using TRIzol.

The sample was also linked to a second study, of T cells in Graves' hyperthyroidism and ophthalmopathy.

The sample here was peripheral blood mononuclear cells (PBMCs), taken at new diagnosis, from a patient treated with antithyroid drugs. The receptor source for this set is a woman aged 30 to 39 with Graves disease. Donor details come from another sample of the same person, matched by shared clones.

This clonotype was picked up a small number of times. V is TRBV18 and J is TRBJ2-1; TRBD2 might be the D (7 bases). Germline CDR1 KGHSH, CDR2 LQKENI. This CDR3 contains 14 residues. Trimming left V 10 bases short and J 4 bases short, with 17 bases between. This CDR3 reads CATSRGGPYNEQFF. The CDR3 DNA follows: TGTGCCACCTCCAGGGGAGGGCCTTACAATGAGCAGTTCTTC.

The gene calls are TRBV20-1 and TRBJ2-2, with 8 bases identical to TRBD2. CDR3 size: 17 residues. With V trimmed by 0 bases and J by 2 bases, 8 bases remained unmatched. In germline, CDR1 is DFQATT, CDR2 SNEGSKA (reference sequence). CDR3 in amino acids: CSARDPLSGVNTGELFF. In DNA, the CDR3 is TGCAGTGCTAGAGATCCCCTTAGCGGGGTTAACACCGGGGAGCTGTTTTTT.

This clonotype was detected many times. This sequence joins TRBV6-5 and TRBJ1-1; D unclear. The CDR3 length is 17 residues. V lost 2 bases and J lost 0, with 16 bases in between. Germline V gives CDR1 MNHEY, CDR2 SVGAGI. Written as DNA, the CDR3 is TGTGCCAGCAGTTACCTGGGCTACGACCTTGTGAACACTGAAGCTTTCTTT. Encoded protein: CASSYLGYDLVNTEAFF.

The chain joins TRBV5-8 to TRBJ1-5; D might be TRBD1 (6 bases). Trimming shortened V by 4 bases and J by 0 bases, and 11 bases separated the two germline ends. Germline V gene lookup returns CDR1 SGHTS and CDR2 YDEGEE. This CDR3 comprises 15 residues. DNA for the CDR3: TGTGCCAGCAGCGCCGGGACACATAGCAATCAGCCCCAGCATTTT. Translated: CASSAGTHSNQPQHF.

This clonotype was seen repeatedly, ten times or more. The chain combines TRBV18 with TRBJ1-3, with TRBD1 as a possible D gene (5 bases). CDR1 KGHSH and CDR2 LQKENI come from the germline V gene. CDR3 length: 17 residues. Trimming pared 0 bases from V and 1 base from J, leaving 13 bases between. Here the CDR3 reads CASSPPRGHQSGNTIYF. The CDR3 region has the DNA TGTGCCAGCTCACCACCGAGAGGACATCAGTCTGGAAACACCATATATTTT. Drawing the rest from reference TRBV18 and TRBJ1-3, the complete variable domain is NAGVMQNPRHLVRRRGQEARLRCSPMKGHSHVYWYRQLPEEGLKFMVYLQKENIIDESGMPKERFSAEFPKEGPSILRIQQVVRGDSAAYFCASSPPRGHQSGNTIYFGEGSWLTVV.

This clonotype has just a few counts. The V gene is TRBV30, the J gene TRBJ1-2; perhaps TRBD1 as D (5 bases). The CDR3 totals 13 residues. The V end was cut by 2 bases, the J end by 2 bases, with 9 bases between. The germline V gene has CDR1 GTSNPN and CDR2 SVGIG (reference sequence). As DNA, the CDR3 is TGTGCCTGGAGTTCTGGGGGGAACTATGGCTACACCTTC. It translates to CAWSSGGNYGYTF.

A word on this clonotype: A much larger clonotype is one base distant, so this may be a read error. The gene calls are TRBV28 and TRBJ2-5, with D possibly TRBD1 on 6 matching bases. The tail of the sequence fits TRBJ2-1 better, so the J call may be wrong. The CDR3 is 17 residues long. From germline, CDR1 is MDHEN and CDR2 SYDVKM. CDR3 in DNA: TGTGCCAACAGCACAGGGCCCGGGACACCGGTGGGTGATGAGCAGTTCTTC. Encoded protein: CANSTGPGTPVGDEQFF.

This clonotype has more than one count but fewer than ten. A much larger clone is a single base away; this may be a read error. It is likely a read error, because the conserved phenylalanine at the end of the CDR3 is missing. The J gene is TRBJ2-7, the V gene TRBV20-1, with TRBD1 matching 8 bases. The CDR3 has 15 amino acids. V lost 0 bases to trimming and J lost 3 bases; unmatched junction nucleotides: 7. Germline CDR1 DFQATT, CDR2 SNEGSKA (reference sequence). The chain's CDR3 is CSARENAQGDYEQYL. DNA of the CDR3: TGCAGTGCTAGAGAGAACGCACAGGGGGACTACGAGCAGTACCTC.

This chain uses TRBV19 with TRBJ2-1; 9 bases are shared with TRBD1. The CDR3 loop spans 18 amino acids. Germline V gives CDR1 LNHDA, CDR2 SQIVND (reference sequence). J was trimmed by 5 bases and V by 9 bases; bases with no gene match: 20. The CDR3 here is CASQQGAPTMSPHNEQFF. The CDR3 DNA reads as TGTGCCAGCCAACAGGGGGCGCCGACAATGAGTCCCCACAATGAGCAGTTCTTC.

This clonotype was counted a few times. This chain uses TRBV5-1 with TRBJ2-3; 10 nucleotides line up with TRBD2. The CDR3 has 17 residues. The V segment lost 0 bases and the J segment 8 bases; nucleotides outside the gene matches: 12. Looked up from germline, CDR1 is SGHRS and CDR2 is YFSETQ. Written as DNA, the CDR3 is TGCGCCAGCAGCTTGGCCCTTTCTAGCGGGAGAGGCGGTACGCAGTATTTT. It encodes CASSLALSSGRGGTQYF.

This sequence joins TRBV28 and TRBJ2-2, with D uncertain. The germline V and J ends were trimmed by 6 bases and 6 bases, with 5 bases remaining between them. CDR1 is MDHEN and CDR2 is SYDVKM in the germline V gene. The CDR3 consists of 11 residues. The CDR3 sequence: CASSEPGELFF. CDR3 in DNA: TGTGCCAGCAGCGAGCCCGGGGAGCTGTTTTTT.

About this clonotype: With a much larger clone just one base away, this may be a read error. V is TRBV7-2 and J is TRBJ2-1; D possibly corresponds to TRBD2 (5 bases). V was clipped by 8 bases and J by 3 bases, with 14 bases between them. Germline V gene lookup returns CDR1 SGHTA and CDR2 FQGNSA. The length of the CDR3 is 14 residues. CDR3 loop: CTSEDSVGYNEQFF. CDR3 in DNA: TGTACCAGCGAGGATAGCGTAGGCTACAATGAGCAGTTCTTC. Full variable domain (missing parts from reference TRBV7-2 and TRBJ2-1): GAGVSQSPSNKVTEKGKDVELRCDPISGHTALYWYRQSLGQGLEFLIYFQGNSAPDKSGLPSDRFSAERTGGSVSTLTIQRTQQEDSAVYLCTSEDSVGYNEQFFGPGTRLTVL.

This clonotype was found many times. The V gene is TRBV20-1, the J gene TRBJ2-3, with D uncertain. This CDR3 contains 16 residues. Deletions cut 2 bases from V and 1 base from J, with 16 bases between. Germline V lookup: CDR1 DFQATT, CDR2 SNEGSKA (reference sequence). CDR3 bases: TGCAGTGCTAGATCCACTTTGGCAGGCGGCACAGATACGCAGTATTTT. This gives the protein CSARSTLAGGTDTQYF.

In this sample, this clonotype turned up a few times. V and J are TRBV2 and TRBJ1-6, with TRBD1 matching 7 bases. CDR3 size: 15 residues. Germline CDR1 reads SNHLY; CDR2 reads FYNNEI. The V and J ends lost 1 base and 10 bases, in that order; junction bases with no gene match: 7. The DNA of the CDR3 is TGTGCCAGCAGTGAAGGACAGGGCCTTTACTCACCCCTCCACTTT. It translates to CASSEGQGLYSPLHF.

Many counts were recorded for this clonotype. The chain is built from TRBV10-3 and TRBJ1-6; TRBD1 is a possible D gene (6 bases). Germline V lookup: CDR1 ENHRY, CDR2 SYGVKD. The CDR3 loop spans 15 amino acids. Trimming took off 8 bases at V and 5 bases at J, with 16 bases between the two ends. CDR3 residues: CAIATGTTNNSPLHF. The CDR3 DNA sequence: TGTGCCATCGCCACCGGGACAACTAATAATTCACCCCTCCACTTT.

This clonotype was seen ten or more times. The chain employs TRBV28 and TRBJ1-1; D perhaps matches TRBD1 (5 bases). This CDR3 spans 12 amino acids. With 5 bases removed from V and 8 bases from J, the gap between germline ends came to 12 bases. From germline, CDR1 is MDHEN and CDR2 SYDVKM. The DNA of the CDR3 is TGTGCCAGCAGTCCGGGGGTTTGGGAAGCTTTCTTT. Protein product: CASSPGVWEAFF.

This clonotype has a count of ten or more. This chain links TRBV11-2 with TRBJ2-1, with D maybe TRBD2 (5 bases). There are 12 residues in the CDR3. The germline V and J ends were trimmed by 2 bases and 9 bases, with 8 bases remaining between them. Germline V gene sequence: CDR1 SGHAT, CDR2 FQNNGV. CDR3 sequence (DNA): TGTGCCAGCAGCTTATCGGCGGGTGAGCAGTTCTTC. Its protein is CASSLSAGEQFF.

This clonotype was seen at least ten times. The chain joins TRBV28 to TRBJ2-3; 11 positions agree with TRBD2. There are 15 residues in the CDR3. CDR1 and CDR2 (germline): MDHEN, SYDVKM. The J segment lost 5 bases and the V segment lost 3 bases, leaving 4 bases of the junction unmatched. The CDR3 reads CASSLTSGNLDTQYF. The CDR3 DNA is TGTGCCAGCAGTTTGACTAGCGGGAATTTAGATACGCAGTATTTT.

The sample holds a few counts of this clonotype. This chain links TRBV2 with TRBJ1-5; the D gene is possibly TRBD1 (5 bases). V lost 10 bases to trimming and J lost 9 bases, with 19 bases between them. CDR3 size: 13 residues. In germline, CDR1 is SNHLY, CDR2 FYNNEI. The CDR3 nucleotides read TGTGCCACCGCCAGGGCCGCGGCCCGGCCCCAGCATTTT. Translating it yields CATARAAARPQHF. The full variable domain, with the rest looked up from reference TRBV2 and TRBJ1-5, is EPEVTQTPSHQVTQMGQEVILRCVPISNHLYFYWYRQILGQKVEFLVSFYNNEISEKSEIFDDQFSVERPDGSNFTLKIRSTKLEDSAMYFCATARAAARPQHFGDGTRLSIL.

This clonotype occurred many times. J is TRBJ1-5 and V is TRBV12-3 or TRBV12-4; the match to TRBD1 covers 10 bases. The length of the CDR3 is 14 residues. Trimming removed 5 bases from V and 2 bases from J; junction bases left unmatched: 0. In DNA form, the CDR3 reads TGTGCCAGCAGTGGGACAGGGGGCAATCAGCCCCAGCATTTT. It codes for CASSGTGGNQPQHF.

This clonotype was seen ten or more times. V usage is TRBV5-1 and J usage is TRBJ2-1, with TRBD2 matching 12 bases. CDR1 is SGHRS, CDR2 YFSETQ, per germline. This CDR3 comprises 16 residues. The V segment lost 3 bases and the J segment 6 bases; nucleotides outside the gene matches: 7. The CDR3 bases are TGCGCCAGCAGCTCTGGGACTAGCGGGTTGTCCAATGAGCAGTTCTTC. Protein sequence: CASSSGTSGLSNEQFF.

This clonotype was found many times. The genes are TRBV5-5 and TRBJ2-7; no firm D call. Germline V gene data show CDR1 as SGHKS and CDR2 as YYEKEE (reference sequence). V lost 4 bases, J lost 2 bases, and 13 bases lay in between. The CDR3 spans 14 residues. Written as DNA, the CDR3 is TGTGCCAGCAGCCCCGAGGCGGTCGCCTACGAGCAGTACTTC. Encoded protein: CASSPEAVAYEQYF.

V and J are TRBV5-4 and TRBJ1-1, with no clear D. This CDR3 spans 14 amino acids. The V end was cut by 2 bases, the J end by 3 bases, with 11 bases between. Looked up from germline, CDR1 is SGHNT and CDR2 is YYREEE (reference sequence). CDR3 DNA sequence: TGTGCCAGCAGCTTTCCCGGGAGGGACACTGAAGCTTTCTTT. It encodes CASSFPGRDTEAFF.